This T cell receptor (beta chain) was profiled in a study of immune cell composition in non-small cell lung cancer. Study results and caveats: Dominant in vivo tumour-associated clones were not shown to share tumour-reactive sequences. Top 10 clone scores and clonality were higher in squamous than adenocarcinoma.

Assay used: immunoSEQ multiplex PCR; TCRdb lists only in-frame clones, some missing. The sample includes over a thousand clones, about four fifths of them seen just once. With regard to this clone: Its matching antigen is unknown.

The sequenced sample consisted of lung tumor tissue. The origin of this receptor is a human donor with non-small cell lung cancer.

The CDR3 nucleotides are TGTGCCAGCAGCCAGGACAGCTTAAACTATGGCTACACCTTC. This gives the protein CASSQDSLNYGYTF. The gene calls are TRBV14 and TRBJ1-2, with D perhaps matching TRBD1 (6 bases). Trimming took off 3 bases at V and 2 bases at J, with 10 bases between the two ends. The CDR3 totals 14 residues. Germline values: CDR1 SGHDN, CDR2 FVKESK.